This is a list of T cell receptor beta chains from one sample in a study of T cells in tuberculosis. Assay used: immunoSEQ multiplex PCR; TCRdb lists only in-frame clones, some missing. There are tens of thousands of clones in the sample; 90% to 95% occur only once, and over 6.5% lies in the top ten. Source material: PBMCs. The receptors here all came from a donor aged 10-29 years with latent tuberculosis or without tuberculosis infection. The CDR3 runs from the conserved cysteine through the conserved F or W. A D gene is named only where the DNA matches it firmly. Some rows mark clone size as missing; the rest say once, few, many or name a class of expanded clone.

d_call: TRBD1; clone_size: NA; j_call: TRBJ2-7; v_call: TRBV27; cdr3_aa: CASSPPGQFYYEQYF; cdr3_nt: TGTGCCAGCAGTCCACCGGGACAGTTTTACTACGAGCAGTACTTC
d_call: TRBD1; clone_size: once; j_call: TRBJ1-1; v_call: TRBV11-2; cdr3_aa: CASSFAGQGANTEAFF; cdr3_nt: TGTGCCAGCAGCTTCGCGGGACAGGGAGCGAACACTGAAGCTTTCTTT
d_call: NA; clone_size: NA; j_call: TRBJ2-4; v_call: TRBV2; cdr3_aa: CASRIRGAAKNIQYF; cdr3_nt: TGTGCCAGCAGGATCCGGGGGGCCGCCAAAAACATTCAGTACTTC
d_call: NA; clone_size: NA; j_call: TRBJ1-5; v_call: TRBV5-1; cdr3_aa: CASSLVGPEAQHF; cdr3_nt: TGCGCCAGCAGCTTGGTGGGGCCCGAGGCCCAGCATTTT
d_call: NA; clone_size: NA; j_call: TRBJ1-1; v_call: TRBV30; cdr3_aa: CAAGYTEAFF; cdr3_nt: TGTGCGGCAGGGTACACTGAAGCTTTCTTT
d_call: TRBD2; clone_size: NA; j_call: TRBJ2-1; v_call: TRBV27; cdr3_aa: CASSLGTSGPSYNEQFF; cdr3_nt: TGTGCCAGCAGTCTGGGGACTAGCGGGCCTTCCTACAATGAGCAGTTCTTC
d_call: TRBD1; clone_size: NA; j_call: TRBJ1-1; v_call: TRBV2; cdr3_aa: CASKKTGPNTEAFF; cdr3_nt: TGTGCCAGCAAGAAGACAGGGCCTAACACTGAAGCTTTCTTT
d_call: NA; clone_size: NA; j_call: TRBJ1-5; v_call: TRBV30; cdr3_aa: CAWSVHRSNQPQHF; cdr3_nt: TGTGCCTGGAGTGTACACAGGTCCAATCAGCCCCAGCATTTT
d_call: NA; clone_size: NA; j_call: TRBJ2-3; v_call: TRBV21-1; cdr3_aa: CASSTLAGLLTDTQYF; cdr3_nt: TGTGCCAGCAGCACCCTAGCGGGCCTTCTCACAGATACGCAGTATTTT
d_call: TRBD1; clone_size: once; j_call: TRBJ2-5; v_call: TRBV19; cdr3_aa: CASSIGTGPGLQQETQYF; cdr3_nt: TGTGCCAGTAGTATCGGGACAGGGCCGGGGCTACAACAAGAGACCCAGTACTTC
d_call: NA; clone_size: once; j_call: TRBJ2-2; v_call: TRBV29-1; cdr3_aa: CSVGLDTGELFF; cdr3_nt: TGCAGCGTGGGTCTAGACACCGGGGAGCTGTTTTTT
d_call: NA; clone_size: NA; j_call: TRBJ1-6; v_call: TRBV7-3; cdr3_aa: CASSLWRRGPTFFDF; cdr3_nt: TGTGCCAGCAGCTTATGGCGAAGGGGCCCAACCTTTTTCGACTTT
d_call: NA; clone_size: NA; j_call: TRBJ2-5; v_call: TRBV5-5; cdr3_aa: CASRSGSQETQYF; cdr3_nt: TGTGCCAGCAGGTCAGGTTCCCAAGAGACCCAGTACTTC
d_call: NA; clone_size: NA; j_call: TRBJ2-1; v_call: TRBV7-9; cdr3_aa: CASSPASDYSFLDEQFF; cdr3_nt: TGTGCCAGCAGTCCTGCCTCCGACTATTCCTTTTTGGATGAGCAGTTCTTC
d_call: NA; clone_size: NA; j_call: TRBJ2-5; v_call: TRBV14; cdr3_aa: CASSQGGYRDLQETQYF; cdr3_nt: TGTGCCAGCAGCCAAGGGGGGTACAGGGACCTCCAAGAGACCCAGTACTTC
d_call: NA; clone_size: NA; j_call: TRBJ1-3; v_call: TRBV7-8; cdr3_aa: CASSLGQSPGNTIYF; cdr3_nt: TGTGCCAGCAGCTTGGGCCAGTCGCCTGGAAACACCATATATTTT
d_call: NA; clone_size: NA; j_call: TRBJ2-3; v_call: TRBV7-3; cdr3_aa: CASSAGGRGTDTQYF; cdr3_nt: TGTGCCAGTTCAGCTGGGGGCCGGGGCACAGATACGCAGTATTTT
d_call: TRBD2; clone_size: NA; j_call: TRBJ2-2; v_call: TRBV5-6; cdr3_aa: CASSSGLAGNESPGELFF; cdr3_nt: TGTGCCAGCAGCTCCGGACTAGCGGGGAATGAGTCCCCCGGGGAGCTGTTTTTT
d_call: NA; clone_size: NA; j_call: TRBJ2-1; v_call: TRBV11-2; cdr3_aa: CASSLPDTHYNEQFF; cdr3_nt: TGTGCCAGCAGCTTACCAGATACCCACTACAATGAGCAGTTCTTC
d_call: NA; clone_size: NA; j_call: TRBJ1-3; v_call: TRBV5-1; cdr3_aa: CASAPGGPGNTIYF; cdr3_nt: TGCGCCAGCGCTCCAGGAGGGCCTGGAAACACCATATATTTT
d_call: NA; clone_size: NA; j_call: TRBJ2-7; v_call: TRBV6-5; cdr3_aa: CASSYSRAIEQYF; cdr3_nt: TGTGCCAGCAGTTACTCGAGGGCTATCGAGCAGTACTTC
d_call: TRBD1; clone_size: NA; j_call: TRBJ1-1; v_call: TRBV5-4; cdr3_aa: CASSLDRGQWTEAFF; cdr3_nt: TGTGCCAGCAGCCTGGACAGGGGGCAATGGACTGAAGCTTTCTTT
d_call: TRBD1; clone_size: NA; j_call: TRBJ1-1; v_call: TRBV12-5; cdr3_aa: CASGLVFGQGRNTEAFF; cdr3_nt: TGTGCTAGTGGTTTGGTATTCGGACAGGGTCGTAACACTGAAGCTTTCTTT
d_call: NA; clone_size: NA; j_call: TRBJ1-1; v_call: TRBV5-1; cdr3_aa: CASSLVAGSIAEAFF; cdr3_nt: TGCGCCAGCAGCTTGGTCGCGGGTTCAATCGCTGAAGCTTTCTTT
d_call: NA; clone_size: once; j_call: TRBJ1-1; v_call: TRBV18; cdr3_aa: CASSPPNSMNTEAFF; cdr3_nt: TGTGCCAGCTCACCACCGAACAGTATGAACACTGAAGCTTTCTTT
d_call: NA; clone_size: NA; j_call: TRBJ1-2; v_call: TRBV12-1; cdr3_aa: CASSPDRENYGYTF; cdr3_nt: TGTGCCAGCAGTCCCGACCGGGAGAACTATGGCTACACCTTC
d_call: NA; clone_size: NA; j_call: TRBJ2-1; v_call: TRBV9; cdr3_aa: CASSVLSSGRPNEQFF; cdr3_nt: TGTGCCAGCAGCGTACTAAGTAGCGGACGCCCCAATGAGCAGTTCTTC
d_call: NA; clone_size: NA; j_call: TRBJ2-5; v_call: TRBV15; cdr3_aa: CATSQGGRETQYF; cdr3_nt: TGTGCCACCAGTCAGGGAGGTAGGGAGACCCAGTACTTC
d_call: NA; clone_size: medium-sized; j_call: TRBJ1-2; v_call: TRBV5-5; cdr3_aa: CASSPLGSGYTF; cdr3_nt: TGTGCCAGCAGCCCCCTCGGTAGCGGCTACACCTTC